The table lists the clone carrying this TCR beta chain with a few counts. Its antigen is currently unknown. As to time point: newly diagnosed GD, antithyroid drugs for less than 3 months. The TCR library was made from RNA extracted from PBMCs. Graves' disease diagnosis was established per American Thyroid Association guidelines. The data are from a study of regulatory T cells in long-lasting Graves disease. Sequencing libraries for TCR beta were prepared with iRepertoire HTBI primers and Arm-PCR of CDR3 regions. TCRdb ran MiXCR on the multiplex PCR reads and lists one entry per CDR3 protein. The sample includes 350,000 to 500,000 distinct CDR3 sequences, approximately 14% of them seen just once. Study-wide findings and caveats: TCR diversity in persistent Graves' patients was below that of newly diagnosed ones.

Germline CDR1 and CDR2: MDHEN and SYDVKM. This CDR3 has 19 amino acids. After removal of 5 bases from V and 4 bases from J, the junction contained 13 bases not matched to a gene. The same sample was also studied in work on T cells in Graves' hyperthyroidism and ophthalmopathy. That paper notes: Across 18 months, stable Graves' hyperthyroidism was marked by no progression to ophthalmopathy. Every diagnosis used clinical symptoms, serum thyroxine and TRAb, thyroid ultrasound and orbital computed tomography.

The source is a woman aged 45-60 years with Graves disease. The sequencing here drew on peripheral blood mononuclear cells (PBMCs), taken at new diagnosis, from a patient treated with antithyroid drugs. The V call is TRBV28, the J call TRBJ2-1; TRBD2 matches 14 bases. CDR3: CASSPQAGLAGGVYNEQFF. The CDR3 region has the DNA TGTGCCAGCAGTCCACAAGCTGGACTAGCGGGAGGAGTTTACAATGAGCAGTTCTTC.